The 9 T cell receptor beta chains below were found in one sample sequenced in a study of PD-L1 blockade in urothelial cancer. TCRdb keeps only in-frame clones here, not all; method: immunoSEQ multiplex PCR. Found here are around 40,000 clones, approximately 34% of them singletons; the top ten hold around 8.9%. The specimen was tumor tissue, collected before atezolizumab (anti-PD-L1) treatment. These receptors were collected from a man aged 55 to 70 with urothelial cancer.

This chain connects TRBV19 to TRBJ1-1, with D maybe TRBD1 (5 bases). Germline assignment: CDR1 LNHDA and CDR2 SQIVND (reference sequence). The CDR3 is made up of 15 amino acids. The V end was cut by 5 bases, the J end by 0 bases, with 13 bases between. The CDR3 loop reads CASSGRQSLNTEAFF. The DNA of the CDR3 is TGTGCCAGTAGTGGACGACAGAGTCTGAACACTGAAGCTTTCTTT.

CDR3 DNA: TGTGCTAGTGGTTTACAGGGGGCTTATAATTCACCCCTCCACTTT. This codes for CASGLQGAYNSPLHF. The chain combines TRBV12-5 with TRBJ1-6, with TRBD1 matching 9 bases. Germline CDR1 and CDR2: LGHNT and FRNRAP. CDR3 size: 15 residues. With V trimmed by 3 bases and J by 4 bases, 1 base remained unmatched.

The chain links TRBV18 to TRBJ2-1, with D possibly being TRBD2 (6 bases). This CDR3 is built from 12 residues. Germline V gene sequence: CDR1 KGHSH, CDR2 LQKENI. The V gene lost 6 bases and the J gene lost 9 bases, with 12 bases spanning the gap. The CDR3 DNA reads TGTGCCAGCTCCTCACGGGAGAGTGAGCAGTTCTTC. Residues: CASSSRESEQFF.

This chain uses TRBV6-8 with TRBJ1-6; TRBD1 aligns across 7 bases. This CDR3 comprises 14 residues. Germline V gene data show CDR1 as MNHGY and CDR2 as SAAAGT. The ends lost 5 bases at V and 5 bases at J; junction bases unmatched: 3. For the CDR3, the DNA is TGTGCCAGCAGTGACAGGGCTAATAATTCACCCCTCCACTTT. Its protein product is CASSDRANNSPLHF.

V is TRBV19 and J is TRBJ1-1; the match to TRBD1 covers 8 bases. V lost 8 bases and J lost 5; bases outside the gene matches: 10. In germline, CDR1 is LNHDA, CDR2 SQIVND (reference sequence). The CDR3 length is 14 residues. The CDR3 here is CASSENRGETEAFF. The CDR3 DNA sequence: TGTGCCAGTTCTGAGAACAGGGGGGAGACTGAAGCTTTCTTT.

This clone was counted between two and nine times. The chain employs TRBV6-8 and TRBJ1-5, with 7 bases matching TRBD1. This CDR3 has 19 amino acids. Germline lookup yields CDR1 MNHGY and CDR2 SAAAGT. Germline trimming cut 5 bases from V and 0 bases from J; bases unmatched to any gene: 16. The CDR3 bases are TGTGCCAGCAGTGACCAATCGACAGGGCCCATTTATAGCAATCAGCCCCAGCATTTT. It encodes CASSDQSTGPIYSNQPQHF.

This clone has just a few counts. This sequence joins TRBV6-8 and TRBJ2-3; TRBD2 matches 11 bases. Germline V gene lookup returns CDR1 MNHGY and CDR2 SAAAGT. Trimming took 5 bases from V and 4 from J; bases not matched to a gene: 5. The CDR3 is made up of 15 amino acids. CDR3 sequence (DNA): TGTGCCAGCAGTGATATAGCGGGGGGGCCAGATACGCAGTATTTT. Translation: CASSDIAGGPDTQYF.

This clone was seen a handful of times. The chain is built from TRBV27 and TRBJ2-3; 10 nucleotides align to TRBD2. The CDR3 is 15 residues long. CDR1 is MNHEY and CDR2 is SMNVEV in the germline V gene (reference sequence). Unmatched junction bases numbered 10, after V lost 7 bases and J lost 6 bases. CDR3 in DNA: TGTGCCAGCACTAGCGGGGGTGCGATAGGGGATACGCAGTATTTT. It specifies CASTSGGAIGDTQYF.

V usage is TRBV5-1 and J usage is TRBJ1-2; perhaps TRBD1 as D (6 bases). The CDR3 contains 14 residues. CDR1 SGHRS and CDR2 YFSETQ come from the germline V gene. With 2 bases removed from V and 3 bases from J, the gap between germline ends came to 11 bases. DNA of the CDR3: TGCGCCAGCAGCTTCGGGGGGGCGGACTATGGCTACACCTTC. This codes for CASSFGGADYGYTF.